This T cell receptor (beta chain) was obtained from a study of cytomegalovirus exposure and HLA in healthy donors. Study findings and constraints: The availability of immune exposure information extended only to CMV serostatus. Published work reported that the classifier diagnosed cytomegalovirus status with high specificity and sensitivity. TCR beta chains numbering under 200 were designated cytomegalovirus-associated.

Despite likely unrecorded immune exposures, the donors were nominally healthy at the time of sampling. As to this clone: The antigen remains unidentified.

The germline V and J ends were trimmed by 4 bases and 3 bases, with 8 bases remaining between them. The CDR3 extends over 13 amino acids. Germline V gives CDR1 SGHTA, CDR2 FQGNSA. PCR employed 60 Vbeta and 13 Jbeta primers. The table came from immunoSEQ multiplex PCR; TCRdb's copy has only in-frame clones and leaves some out. The sample includes 110,000 to 150,000 clones, 70% to 75% of them seen just once. Sequencing was done on a sample of PBMCs. The chain is built from TRBV7-2 and TRBJ2-3, with TRBD1 as a possible D gene (5 bases). The clonotype comes from a woman aged 30 to 39 in good health and CMV-seronegative. CDR3 loop: CASSSRQTDTQYF. CDR3 nucleotides: TGTGCCAGCAGCTCCAGACAGACAGATACGCAGTATTTT.